Below are 18 T cell receptor beta chains sequenced from a single sample in a study of control samples from healthy donors and cancer patients. Repertoires were generated with immunoSEQ multiplex PCR, while TCRdb's copy carries only in-frame clones and drops some. The top ten hold about 16% of the sample, which has 110,000 or so clones, around 89% seen once. The material sequenced was blood. The receptors come from a woman in her forties or fifties in good health.

The rearrangement links TRBV2 to TRBJ1-2; D is perhaps TRBD1 (5 bases). The germline V gene has CDR1 SNHLY and CDR2 FYNNEI. The CDR3 has 13 residues. Trimming removed 6 bases from V and 3 bases from J, with 11 bases in between. The DNA for the CDR3 is TGTGCCAGCAGCCCGGACAAGGACTATGGCTACACCTTC. Its translation: CASSPDKDYGYTF.

This clone came up once. The rearrangement uses TRBV10-1 and TRBJ2-7; perhaps D is TRBD1 or TRBD2 (5 bases each). The germline gives CDR1 WNHNN, CDR2 SYGVQD (reference sequence). V was pared by 3 bases and J by 6 bases, with 9 bases between. The CDR3 contains 12 residues. The CDR3 spells CASSDGAGEQYF. CDR3 DNA: TGCGCCAGCAGTGATGGGGCGGGCGAGCAGTACTTC.

This rearrangement joins TRBV4-1 to TRBJ1-5, with unresolved D. The V end was cut by 3 bases, the J end by 3 bases, with 12 bases between. The CDR3 totals 15 residues. CDR1 is MGHRA and CDR2 is YSYEKL in the germline V gene. CDR3 residues: CASSHPSGYNQPQHF. The CDR3 bases are TGCGCCAGCAGCCACCCGTCGGGTTACAATCAGCCCCAGCATTTT.

The J gene is TRBJ1-1, the V gene TRBV9; D is perhaps TRBD1 (6 bases). This CDR3 is 15 amino acids long. Trimming pared 0 bases from V and 1 base from J, leaving 10 bases between. Germline CDR1 reads SGDLS; CDR2 reads YYNGEE. The CDR3, as DNA: TGTGCCAGCAGCGTAGGAGGGACAACGAACACTGAAGCTTTCTTT. Protein: CASSVGGTTNTEAFF. The full variable domain, rest sourced from reference TRBV9 and TRBJ1-1, is DSGVTQTPKHLITATGQRVTLRCSPRSGDLSVYWYQQSLDQGLQFLIQYYNGEERAKGNILERFSAQQFPDLHSELNLSSLELGDSALYFCASSVGGTTNTEAFFGQGTRLTVV.

The chain links TRBV12-3 or TRBV12-4 to TRBJ1-4; D is undetermined. The V and J ends lost 6 bases and 8 bases respectively, with 13 bases between them. The CDR3 sequence is 13 residues long. The CDR3, as DNA: TGTGCCAGCAGAGACCTTCCCCGAGAAAAACTGTTTTTT. This encodes CASRDLPREKLFF.

The chain carries TRBV11-2 and TRBJ2-1, with D uncertain. V was trimmed by 3 bases and J by 10 bases, leaving 13 bases between them. The CDR3 runs to 13 residues. Germline V gene data show CDR1 as SGHAT and CDR2 as FQNNGV. Here the CDR3 reads CASSLTANGEQFF. The DNA of the CDR3 is TGTGCCAGCAGCTTGACGGCCAACGGGGAGCAGTTCTTC. The full variable domain, completed using reference TRBV11-2 and TRBJ2-1, is EAGVAQSPRYKIIEKRQSVAFWCNPISGHATLYWYQQILGQGPKLLIQFQNNGVVDDSQLPKDRFSAERLKGVDSTLKIQPAKLEDSAVYLCASSLTANGEQFFGPGTRLTVL.

The rearrangement links TRBV5-6 to TRBJ2-7, with 9 bases lining up with TRBD2. The CDR3 runs 14 residues. The V gene's germline CDR1 is SGHDT and CDR2 YYEEEE. Losses at the gene ends were 1 base for V and 5 bases for J; bases not matched to a gene: 4. DNA for the CDR3: TGTGCCAGCAGCTTGTTAGCGGGAGCCGACGAGCAGTACGTC. Its translation is CASSLLAGADEQYV.

The chain is built from TRBV2 and TRBJ1-2, with a weak D call TRBD1 (5 bases). The CDR3 length is 15 residues. CDR1 and CDR2 (germline): SNHLY, FYNNEI. V lost 0 bases to trimming and J lost 6 bases, with 14 bases between them. This CDR3 reads CASSEARGRGHGYTF. CDR3 DNA sequence: TGTGCCAGCAGTGAAGCTCGGGGGAGGGGACATGGCTACACCTTC.

CDR3 sequence (DNA): TGTGCCAGCAGTGTGTGGACAGATGAGCAGTACTTC. This codes for CASSVWTDEQYF. The J gene is TRBJ2-7, the V gene TRBV2, with a possible D match to TRBD1 (6 bases). Trimming stripped 4 bases from V and 7 bases from J, with 11 bases between. The CDR3 loop spans 12 amino acids. Germline assignment: CDR1 SNHLY and CDR2 FYNNEI.

This rearrangement joins TRBV11-2 to TRBJ2-3; D may match TRBD1 or TRBD2 (5 bases each). The CDR3 sequence is 11 residues long. Germline CDR1 is SGHAT and CDR2 is FQNNGV. V was trimmed by 5 bases and J by 7 bases, leaving 7 bases between them. The CDR3 sequence is CASSEGNTQYF. The CDR3 region has the DNA TGTGCCAGCAGCGAGGGGAATACGCAGTATTTT.

The rearrangement uses TRBV30 and TRBJ2-3, with D perhaps assigned TRBD1 or TRBD2 (5 bases each). V lost 2 bases to trimming and J lost 9 bases, with 12 bases between them. The CDR3 has 12 amino acids. CDR1 and CDR2 from the germline V gene are GTSNPN and SVGIG (reference sequence). DNA for the CDR3: TGTGCCTGGAGTCTGGGGGTGAGCACGCAGTATTTT. It yields the protein CAWSLGVSTQYF.

For the CDR3, the DNA is TGTGCCAGTACCTCCCTTCGTGAATCTGGGGCCAACGTCCTGACTTTC. This translates into CASTSLRESGANVLTF. The chain links TRBV19 to TRBJ2-6; D gene uncertain. V was clipped by 7 bases and J by 1 base, with 14 bases between them. The CDR3 spans 16 residues. Germline V lookup: CDR1 LNHDA, CDR2 SQIVND (reference sequence). The full variable domain, in which reference TRBV19 and TRBJ2-6 provide the parts outside the CDR3, is DGGITQSPKYLFRKEGQNVTLSCEQNLNHDAMYWYRQDPGQGLRLIYYSQIVNDFQKGDIAEGYSVSREKKESFPLTVTSAQKNPTAFYLCASTSLRESGANVLTFGAGSRLTVL.

V is TRBV7-3 and J is TRBJ2-5; 14 bases match TRBD2. Germline CDR1 reads SGHTA; CDR2 reads FQGTGA. V was pared by 5 bases and J by 2 bases, with 7 bases of the junction left unmatched. The CDR3 is 17 residues long. The CDR3 bases are TGTGCCAGCAGCGTGGGACTAGCGGGAGCAGGGCAAGAGACCCAGTACTTC. Its protein is CASSVGLAGAGQETQYF.

The V call is TRBV13, the J call TRBJ2-1; 8 bases align to TRBD2. Losses at the gene ends were 4 bases for V and 8 bases for J; bases not matched to a gene: 10. The germline gives CDR1 PRHDT, CDR2 FYEKMQ (reference sequence). The CDR3 totals 15 residues. The CDR3 DNA follows: TGTGCCAGCAGCTCCGGACTAGCCGTGAGCCATGAGCAGTTCTTC. Translating it yields CASSSGLAVSHEQFF. The variable domain in full, completed from reference TRBV13 and TRBJ2-1, reads AAGVIQSPRHLIKEKRETATLKCYPIPRHDTVYWYQQGPGQDPQFLISFYEKMQSDKGSIPDRFSAQQFSDYHSELNMSSLELGDSALYFCASSSGLAVSHEQFFGPGTRLTVL.

The V and J genes are TRBV27 and TRBJ1-2; tentative D call: TRBD1 (6 bases). CDR1 and CDR2 (germline): MNHEY, SMNVEV (reference sequence). This CDR3 spans 13 amino acids. The ends were cut back, 2 bases at V and 2 bases at J, with 6 bases in the middle. The CDR3 sequence is CASSLTGNYGYTF. CDR3 in DNA: TGTGCCAGCAGTTTAACAGGGAACTATGGCTACACCTTC.

This sequence joins TRBV9 and TRBJ2-3; TRBD2 aligns across 15 bases. The CDR3 has 17 residues. With V trimmed by 3 bases and J by 3 bases, 5 bases remained unmatched. CDR1 is SGDLS and CDR2 is YYNGEE in the germline V gene. CDR3: CASSEGGLAGGTDTQYF. The CDR3, as DNA: TGTGCCAGCAGCGAGGGGGGACTAGCGGGAGGAACAGATACGCAGTATTTT.

This chain links TRBV19 with TRBJ2-5; TRBD2 agrees at 11 bases. This CDR3 is built from 17 residues. CDR1 LNHDA and CDR2 SQIVND come from the germline V gene (reference sequence). V trimming: 8 bases; J trimming: 4 bases; junction bases outside the gene matches: 15. The CDR3 DNA follows: TGTGCCAGTCGTAGCGGGAGGGCCGGGGGGTATGGAGAGACCCAGTACTTC. This sequence encodes CASRSGRAGGYGETQYF.

This chain joins TRBV27 and TRBJ2-2, with D maybe TRBD2 (6 bases). The germline gives CDR1 MNHEY, CDR2 SMNVEV (reference sequence). Trimming removed 7 bases from V and 5 bases from J, with 17 bases in between. The CDR3 has 15 residues. CDR3 loop: CASTAGRVGTGELFF. The CDR3 bases are TGTGCCAGCACGGCGGGACGGGTAGGAACCGGGGAGCTGTTTTTT.